These 26 T cell receptor beta chains share one sample of origin, sequenced in a study of OX40 agonist ivuxolimab in advanced cancers. Some clones are missing from TCRdb's copy, which holds only in-frame ones; the method was immunoSEQ multiplex PCR. The sample yields about 100,000 clones, about 80% seen once. The sequencing used CD4+ or CD8+ T cells sorted from blood, collected in a trial of the OX40 agonist ivuxolimab. The receptors were gathered from an adult with an advanced solid tumor such as melanoma, head and neck, liver or kidney cancer.

The rearrangement uses TRBV7-9 and TRBJ2-5, with 13 bases matching TRBD2. Per the germline V gene, CDR1 is SEHNR and CDR2 is FQNEAQ (reference sequence). CDR3 length equals 15 residues. Germline trimming cut 5 bases from V and 5 bases from J; bases unmatched to any gene: 5. This chain's CDR3 is CASSGGTSGMETQYF. Here the CDR3 DNA reads TGTGCCAGCAGCGGGGGGACTAGCGGGATGGAGACCCAGTACTTC.

This clone was picked up a small number of times. The J gene is TRBJ1-2, the V gene TRBV6-6; no definite D call. The V gene's germline CDR1 is MNHNY and CDR2 SVGAGI (reference sequence). V lost 5 bases and J lost 6, with 13 bases in between. The CDR3 contains 13 residues. CDR3 residues: CASSQRRDNGYTF. CDR3 nucleotide sequence: TGTGCCAGCAGTCAACGGCGGGATAATGGCTACACCTTC.

The chain joins TRBV29-1 to TRBJ2-3, with 9 bases fitting TRBD2. The ends lost 8 bases at V and 1 base at J; junction bases unmatched: 4. This CDR3 is built from 13 residues. Germline CDR1 SQVTM, CDR2 ANQGSEA. The CDR3 reads CSSWTSGTDTQYF. CDR3 sequence (DNA): TGCAGCTCTTGGACTAGCGGCACAGATACGCAGTATTTT.

V is TRBV13 and J is TRBJ2-1, with 10 bases identical to TRBD2. Germline values: CDR1 PRHDT, CDR2 FYEKMQ (reference sequence). The CDR3 sequence is 15 residues long. Trimming removed 6 bases from V and 9 bases from J; junction bases left unmatched: 11. The CDR3 region has the DNA TGTGCCAGCAGACCTCTAGCGGGGGATCTCAGTGAGCAGTTCTTC. This sequence encodes CASRPLAGDLSEQFF.

This chain uses TRBV9 with TRBJ2-3; 9 bases fit TRBD2. The CDR3 is 16 residues long. Germline V lookup: CDR1 SGDLS, CDR2 YYNGEE. The V segment lost 5 bases and the J segment 0 bases; nucleotides outside the gene matches: 7. CDR3 in DNA: TGTGCCAGCAGTATTAGCGGGGGCGCTAGCACAGATACGCAGTATTTT. Protein product: CASSISGGASTDTQYF.

The chain joins TRBV5-6 to TRBJ2-5, with 8 bases that match TRBD1. Trimming removed 0 bases from V and 1 base from J; junction bases left unmatched: 2. The CDR3 extends over 15 amino acids. CDR1 SGHDT and CDR2 YYEEEE come from the germline V gene. CDR3 coding DNA: TGTGCCAGCAGCTTGGGCAGGGGGCGCCAAGAGACCCAGTACTTC. Translating it yields CASSLGRGRQETQYF.

The count of this clone is one. The chain links TRBV19 to TRBJ2-3; perhaps TRBD1 as D (5 bases). V was pared by 2 bases and J by 3 bases, with 9 bases between. Germline-derived CDR1 and CDR2 are LNHDA and SQIVND (reference sequence). The CDR3 covers 14 residues. Here the CDR3 DNA reads TGTGCCAGTAGTATACAGGGTTTGACAGATACGCAGTATTTT. It encodes CASSIQGLTDTQYF.

This clone was picked up one time. This chain uses TRBV9 with TRBJ2-2; D is possibly TRBD1 (5 bases). The germline CDR1 and CDR2 sequences are SGDLS and YYNGEE. The CDR3 has 14 amino acids. V lost 5 bases, J lost 2 bases, and 10 bases lay in between. The CDR3: CASRPTANTGELFF. The CDR3 coding sequence is TGTGCCAGCAGACCGACAGCCAACACCGGGGAGCTGTTTTTT.

The chain links TRBV15 to TRBJ1-6; D is uncertain. Trimming removed 3 bases at V and 3 bases at J, with 3 bases between. Germline lookup yields CDR1 LNHNV and CDR2 YYDKDF (reference sequence). The CDR3 has 13 residues. This CDR3 reads CATSRDYNSPLHF. The CDR3, as DNA: TGTGCCACCAGCAGGGACTATAATTCACCCCTCCACTTT.

The rearrangement uses TRBV7-2 and TRBJ2-1; D gene ambiguous. This CDR3 is 13 amino acids long. V lost 0 bases and J lost 5, with 5 bases in between. Germline CDR1 and CDR2: SGHTA and FQGNSA. The CDR3, as DNA: TGTGCCAGCAGCTTAGCACAGAACAATGAGCAGTTCTTC. This gives the protein CASSLAQNNEQFF.

This chain joins TRBV2 and TRBJ2-7; the D gene is possibly TRBD1 (6 bases). Germline CDR1 reads SNHLY; CDR2 reads FYNNEI. The V end lost 7 bases, the J end lost 3 bases, and 19 bases lay between the germline ends. The CDR3 has 15 residues. This chain's CDR3 is CASNKGRTEFYEQYF. The CDR3 bases are TGTGCCAGCAACAAGGGCCGGACAGAGTTCTACGAGCAGTACTTC.

The chain carries TRBV5-1 and TRBJ1-6; D is unclear. Germline loops: CDR1 SGHRS, CDR2 YFSETQ. The CDR3 length is 15 residues. The V gene lost 0 bases and the J gene lost 0 bases, with 4 bases spanning the gap. The CDR3 sequence: CASSLGSSYNSPLHF. The CDR3 region has the DNA TGCGCCAGCAGCTTGGGGAGCTCCTATAATTCACCCCTCCACTTT. The full variable domain, its missing parts supplied by reference TRBV5-1 and TRBJ1-6, is KAGVTQTPRYLIKTRGQQVTLSCSPISGHRSVSWYQQTPGQGLQFLFEYFSETQRNKGNFPGRFSGRQFSNSRSEMNVSTLELGDSALYLCASSLGSSYNSPLHFGNGTRLTVT.

The CDR3, as DNA: TGTGCCAGCAGCGCAACTTATTCAGGGTCAAGGAATCAGCCCCAGCATTTT. Amino acid sequence: CASSATYSGSRNQPQHF. This chain uses TRBV5-6 with TRBJ1-5; D may be TRBD1 (5 bases). Trimming removed 4 bases from V and 4 bases from J, with 21 bases in between. The CDR3 extends over 17 amino acids. CDR1 and CDR2 (germline): SGHDT, YYEEEE.

The V and J genes are TRBV5-1 and TRBJ2-3; D may be TRBD2 (5 bases). V was clipped by 1 base and J by 1 base, with 7 bases between them. The V gene's germline CDR1 is SGHRS and CDR2 YFSETQ. This CDR3 has 14 residues. CDR3: CASSLYGGTDTQYF. The CDR3 DNA is TGCGCCAGCAGCTTGTACGGGGGCACAGATACGCAGTATTTT. Supplemented by reference TRBV5-1 and TRBJ2-3, the full variable domain reads KAGVTQTPRYLIKTRGQQVTLSCSPISGHRSVSWYQQTPGQGLQFLFEYFSETQRNKGNFPGRFSGRQFSNSRSEMNVSTLELGDSALYLCASSLYGGTDTQYFGPGTRLTVL.

The chain is built from TRBV11-2 and TRBJ1-1; D is unclear. V was shortened by 5 bases and J by 2 bases, with 21 bases between the two germline ends. Germline V lookup: CDR1 SGHAT, CDR2 FQNNGV. CDR3 size: 17 residues. CDR3 nucleotide sequence: TGTGCCAGCAGCGACCAATCGGCAGAGATTATCAACACTGAAGCTTTCTTT. Translated, it gives CASSDQSAEIINTEAFF.

About this clone itself: Because it lacks the conserved phenylalanine or tryptophan at the end, this CDR3 is likely a read error. It is unclear where the CDR3 begins or ends on the DNA, so no DNA is shown, and the CDR3 is as TCRdb lists it. The chain employs TRBV12-2 and TRBJ2-7; no DNA check was done on the table's D call, TRBD1. TRBV12-2 counts as a pseudogene. Ends included, the CDR3 has 10 residues. CDR3 protein: CASRPPGPKI.

Only a few counts were recorded for this clone. The V and J genes are TRBV7-9 and TRBJ1-6; D gene unclear. V lost 1 base and J 8 bases, leaving 9 bases between the germline ends. Germline V gives CDR1 SEHNR, CDR2 FQNEAQ (reference sequence). The CDR3 loop spans 14 amino acids. CDR3 amino acids: CASSLELAYSPLHF. The CDR3 nucleotides read TGTGCCAGCAGCTTAGAATTAGCATATTCACCCCTCCACTTT.

The chain uses TRBV6-5 and TRBJ1-2; D uncertain. Germline assignment: CDR1 MNHEY and CDR2 SVGAGI. The V end was cut by 6 bases, the J end by 4 bases, with 12 bases between. The CDR3 spans 13 residues. The CDR3 nucleotides read TGTGCCAGCAGCCATCCCCTCTCCTATGGCTACACCTTC. This encodes CASSHPLSYGYTF.

V gene TRBV18 combines with J gene TRBJ2-5; D is undetermined. CDR1 is KGHSH and CDR2 is LQKENI in the germline V gene. The CDR3 runs to 10 residues. The V gene lost 6 bases and the J gene lost 5 bases, with 4 bases spanning the gap. The CDR3 DNA reads TGTGCCAGCTCGGGGGAGACCCAGTACTTC. Residues: CASSGETQYF. Based on the CDR3 plus reference TRBV18 and TRBJ2-5, the full variable domain is NAGVMQNPRHLVRRRGQEARLRCSPMKGHSHVYWYRQLPEEGLKFMVYLQKENIIDESGMPKERFSAEFPKEGPSILRIQQVVRGDSAAYFCASSGETQYFGPGTRLLVL.

The chain carries TRBV6-1 and TRBJ1-1; no clear D. V was clipped by 4 bases and J by 5 bases, with 14 bases between them. This CDR3 is 14 amino acids long. The V gene's germline CDR1 is MNHNS and CDR2 SASEGT. The CDR3 DNA reads TGTGCCAGCAGTGTGAAGCAGTTTGGAACTGAAGCTTTCTTT. It yields the protein CASSVKQFGTEAFF.

This clone turned up a few times. This chain uses TRBV30 with TRBJ1-1; tentatively, D is TRBD1 (5 bases). CDR3 length equals 14 residues. Germline assignment: CDR1 GTSNPN and CDR2 SVGIG (reference sequence). The V end lost 0 bases, the J end lost 7 bases, and 15 bases lay between the germline ends. The CDR3 nucleotides read TGTGCCTGGAGTGTACGCGGGGACCTACTTGAAGCTTTCTTT. It is translated as CAWSVRGDLLEAFF.

J is TRBJ2-1 and V is TRBV12-2; the table's D call, TRBD2, was not checked against the DNA. TRBV12-2 is given as a pseudogene. The length of the CDR3 is 16 residues. CDR3 sequence (DNA): TGTGCAAGTCGCCCCCTATCTGGACTAGCGGGGAGTGAGCAGTTCTTC. Its protein is CASRPLSGLAGSEQFF.

This chain uses TRBV15 with TRBJ2-3; D remains unclear. CDR1 and CDR2 (germline): LNHNV, YYDKDF (reference sequence). Between the trimmed V and J ends, which lost 0 bases and 0 bases, there was a span of 7 bases. This CDR3 has 15 residues. The CDR3 nucleotides read TGTGCCACCAGCAGAGATTTGGGGAGCACAGATACGCAGTATTTT. Its protein product is CATSRDLGSTDTQYF.

The rearrangement uses TRBV7-8 and TRBJ1-3; D is undetermined. Trimming took off 5 bases at V and 0 bases at J, with 8 bases between the two ends. The CDR3 contains 14 residues. Germline V CDR1 and CDR2: SGHVS, FQNEAQ. In DNA, the CDR3 is TGTGCCAGCAGCCGACGGGCCTCTGGAAACACCATATATTTT. Its protein is CASSRRASGNTIYF.

V and J are TRBV7-9 and TRBJ2-7; TRBD2 matches 12 bases. Germline CDR1 is SEHNR and CDR2 is FQNEAQ (reference sequence). Trimming cost V 5 bases and J 3 bases; bases outside gene matches: 11. The CDR3 contains 17 residues. In DNA, the CDR3 is TGTGCCAGCAGCGTAGTGAACCGGACTAGCGGGGTCTACGAGCAGTACTTC. Translating it yields CASSVVNRTSGVYEQYF.

V gene TRBV15 combines with J gene TRBJ2-5; D possibly corresponds to TRBD2 (6 bases). The CDR3 length is 12 residues. V lost 1 base to trimming and J lost 9 bases, with 9 bases between them. From germline, CDR1 is LNHNV and CDR2 YYDKDF (reference sequence). The CDR3 DNA follows: TGTGCCACCAGCAGAGCTGGGGGGTCCCAGTACTTC. Translated: CATSRAGGSQYF.